Listed below are T cell receptor beta chains from one sample, sequenced in a study of OX40 agonist ivuxolimab in advanced cancers. Measured with immunoSEQ multiplex PCR; TCRdb has only the in-frame clones, and not every one. The data hold 15,000 to 20,000 clones, with 87% observed a single time. This material consisted of CD4+ or CD8+ T cells sorted from blood, taken in a trial of the OX40 agonist ivuxolimab. Source of these receptors: an adult with an advanced solid tumor such as melanoma, head and neck, liver or kidney cancer. Each CDR3 is given with its conserved first and last residue. D genes are given only for firm matches. The size entry is marked missing in some rows and otherwise reads once, few, many or a size class.

>TRBJ1-1|TRBV5-3|-|-
CARSLQVYTEAFF
TGTGCCAGAAGCTTGCAGGTTTACACTGAAGCTTTCTTT
>TRBJ2-3|TRBV18|few|TRBD2
CASNPGTSTDTQYF
TGTGCCAGCAACCCCGGGACTAGTACAGATACGCAGTATTTT
>TRBJ2-1|TRBV14|-|TRBD2
CASSLEGGYNEQFF
TGTGCCAGCAGCCTTGAGGGAGGGTACAATGAGCAGTTCTTC
>TRBJ1-4|TRBV7-9|-|TRBD1
CASQGGFAKLFF
TGTGCCTCACAGGGGGGTTTTGCAAAACTGTTTTTT
>TRBJ2-1|TRBV7-9|-|-
CASGTGTEYIF
TGTGCCAGCGGAACCGGGACTGAATACATCTTC
>TRBJ2-1|TRBV9|once|TRBD1
CASSTPGQGYNEQFF
TGTGCCAGCAGCACGCCGGGACAGGGCTACAATGAGCAGTTCTTC
>TRBJ1-5|TRBV7-9|-|-
CASSTDRESNQPQHF
TGTGCCAGCAGCACCGATAGGGAGAGCAATCAGCCCCAGCATTTT
>TRBJ2-7|TRBV29-1|-|TRBD1
CSVGGGQGAYEQYF
TGCAGCGTTGGGGGGGGACAGGGCGCCTACGAGCAGTACTTC
>TRBJ1-1|TRBV4-2|few|-
CASSLGRGYTEAFF
TGTGCCAGCAGCTTGGGACGGGGATACACTGAAGCTTTCTTT
>TRBJ2-1|TRBV7-9|-|-
CASNDRRGHNYNEQFF
TGTGCCAGCAACGACCGACGCGGGCACAATTACAATGAGCAGTTCTTC
>TRBJ2-1|TRBV19|-|-
CASSIDRSEQFF
TGTGCCAGTAGTATAGACCGGTCCGAGCAGTTCTTC
>TRBJ2-1|TRBV5-4|few|TRBD1
CASSLGQGPSDEQFF
TGTGCCAGCAGCCTGGGACAGGGCCCTTCGGATGAGCAGTTCTTC
>TRBJ2-1|TRBV7-9|-|-
CASSPAQRDYYNEQFF
TGTGCCAGCAGCCCGGCCCAAAGAGACTACTACAATGAGCAGTTCTTC
>TRBJ2-7|TRBV28|-|-
CASSLLTTGAYEQYF
TGTGCCAGCAGTTTATTAACGACAGGCGCCTACGAGCAGTACTTC
>TRBJ2-1|TRBV7-9|-|TRBD2
CASSPGTSGRGYNEQFF
TGTGCCAGCAGCCCTGGGACTAGCGGGAGGGGATACAATGAGCAGTTCTTC
>TRBJ2-1|TRBV6-5|-|-
CASSSGVGNEQFF
TGTGCCAGCAGTTCAGGGGTAGGCAATGAGCAGTTCTTC
>TRBJ2-4|TRBV9|-|TRBD2
CASSVENSGSNIQYF
TGTGCCAGCAGCGTAGAGAATAGCGGGAGTAACATTCAGTACTTC
>TRBJ1-1|TRBV7-9|few|-
CASSLSTGITEAFF
TGTGCCAGCAGCCTCTCGACAGGTATCACTGAAGCTTTCTTT
>TRBJ2-7|TRBV4-3|-|TRBD2
CASSQDTSGIYEQYF
TGCGCCAGCAGCCAAGATACTAGCGGAATTTACGAGCAGTACTTC
>TRBJ2-1|TRBV4-3|-|-
CASSQDRSSYNEQFF
TGCGCCAGCAGCCAAGATCGGAGCAGCTACAATGAGCAGTTCTTC
>TRBJ2-3|TRBV20-1|-|-
CSARDWSDSF
TGCAGTGCTAGGGACTGGTCTGACTCTTTT
>TRBJ1-2|TRBV19|-|-
CASTVSGGATYGYTF
TGTGCCAGTACCGTCTCAGGTGGAGCAACCTATGGCTACACCTTC
>TRBJ2-6|TRBV9|-|-
CASSGTGFWANVLTF
TGTGCCAGCAGCGGAACAGGGTTCTGGGCCAACGTCCTGACTTTC
>TRBJ2-5|TRBV30|-|-
CAWSGYSVGETQYF
TGTGCCTGGAGTGGCTATAGTGTTGGGGAGACCCAGTACTTC
>TRBJ2-5|TRBV5-6|-|-
CASSLWKQETQYF
TGTGCCAGCAGCTTGTGGAAGCAAGAGACCCAGTACTTC
>TRBJ2-2|TRBV30|once|-
CAWSVLTGELFF
TGTGCCTGGAGTGTACTCACCGGGGAGCTGTTTTTT
>TRBJ2-7|TRBV4-2|-|TRBD2
CASSQDSGSSEQYF
TGTGCCAGCAGCCAAGATAGCGGGAGCTCCGAGCAGTACTTC
>TRBJ1-5|TRBV27|-|-
CASSDWGTGQPQHF
TGTGCCAGCAGTGATTGGGGAACGGGTCAGCCCCAGCATTTT
>TRBJ1-2|TRBV28|-|-
CASSTGRGYTF
TGTGCCAGCAGCACAGGTCGGGGCTACACCTTC
>TRBJ2-3|TRBV14|-|-
CASSIGNPDMQYF
TGTGCCAGCAGCATTGGTAACCCAGATATGCAGTATTTT
>TRBJ1-4|TRBV7-9|-|-
CASSLGMREKLFF
TGTGCCAGCAGCTTAGGGATGCGCGAAAAACTGTTTTTT
>TRBJ1-2|TRBV11-1|-|-
CASSLEGNGYTF
TGTGCCAGCAGCTTGGAGGGAAATGGCTACACCTTC
>TRBJ2-1|TRBV6-1|-|-
CASSEASGSYNEQFF
TGTGCCAGCAGTGAAGCTAGCGGCTCCTACAATGAGCAGTTCTTC